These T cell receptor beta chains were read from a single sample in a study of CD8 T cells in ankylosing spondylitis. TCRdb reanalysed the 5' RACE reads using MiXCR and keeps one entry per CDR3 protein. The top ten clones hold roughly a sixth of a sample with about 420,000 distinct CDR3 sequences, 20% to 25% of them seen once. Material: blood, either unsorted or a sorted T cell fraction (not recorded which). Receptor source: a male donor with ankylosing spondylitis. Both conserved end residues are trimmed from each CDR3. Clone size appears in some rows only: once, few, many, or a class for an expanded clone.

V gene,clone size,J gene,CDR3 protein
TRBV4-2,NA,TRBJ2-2,ASSPATLLNTGELF
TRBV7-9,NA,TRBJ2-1,ASSFEGRISYNEQF
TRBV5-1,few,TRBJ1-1,ASSTTGGQQHEAF
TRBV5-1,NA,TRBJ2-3,ASSLASFTDTQY
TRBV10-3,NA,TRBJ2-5,AISDSPMETQY
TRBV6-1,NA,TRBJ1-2,ASRPLANYGYT
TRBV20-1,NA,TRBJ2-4,SARAETKNIQY
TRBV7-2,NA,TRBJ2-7,ASSLWAGGSYEQY
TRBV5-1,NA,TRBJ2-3,ASSLSPAGGFRTDTQY
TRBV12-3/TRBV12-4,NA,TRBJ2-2,ASSRTPVGTGELF
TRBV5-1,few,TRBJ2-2,ASSLGTGSNTGELF
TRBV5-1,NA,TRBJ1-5,ASSAGQGPDQPQH
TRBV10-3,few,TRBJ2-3,AIMVWSGDTQY
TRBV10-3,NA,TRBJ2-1,AISEYGSNSGNYEQF
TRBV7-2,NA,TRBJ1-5,ASSLSGANQPQH
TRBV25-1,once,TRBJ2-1,ASRAASHEQF
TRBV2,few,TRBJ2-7,ASRSRDGAPLRYEQY
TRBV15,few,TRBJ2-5,ATRKMATKTQY
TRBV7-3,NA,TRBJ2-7,ASSLTGYAYEQY
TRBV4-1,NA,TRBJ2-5,ASSPVGEGLQETQY
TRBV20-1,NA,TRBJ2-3,SAAAGGGNTDTQY
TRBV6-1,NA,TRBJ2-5,ASSAIREETQY
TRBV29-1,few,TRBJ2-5,SAGTSGEETQY
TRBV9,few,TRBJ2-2,ASSGVIGGELF
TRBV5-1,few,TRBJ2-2,ASSLVYRRRDTGELF
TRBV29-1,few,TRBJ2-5,SVTQQGPGAQY
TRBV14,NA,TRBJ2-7,ASSKGLAGVYEQY
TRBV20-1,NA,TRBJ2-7,SARDGAVSYEQY
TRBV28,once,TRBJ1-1,ASSYQGANLRNTEAF
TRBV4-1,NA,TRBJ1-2,ASSQDRDRHASVYGYT
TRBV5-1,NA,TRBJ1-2,ASSLGGQGVGGYT
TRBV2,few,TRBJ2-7,ASSGDGAYEQY
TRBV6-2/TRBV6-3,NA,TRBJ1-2,ASSYPGQTNYGYT
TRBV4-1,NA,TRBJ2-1,ASSQEGLAVIPRISYNEQF
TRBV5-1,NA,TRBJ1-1,ASIPGQGIGNTEAF
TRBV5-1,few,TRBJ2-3,ASSSIHSTDTQY
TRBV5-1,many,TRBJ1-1,ASSLVGVTEAF
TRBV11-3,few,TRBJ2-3,ASSTRRTGGDTQY
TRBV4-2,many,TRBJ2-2,ASSQPKGLADTGELF
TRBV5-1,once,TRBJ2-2,ASSLVTGGNTGELF
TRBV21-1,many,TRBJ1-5,ASSNYVGQGYQPQH
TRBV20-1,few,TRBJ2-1,SARGASEQF
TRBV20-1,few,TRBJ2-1,SARAGTSGSSYNEQF
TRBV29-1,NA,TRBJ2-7,SVTTGTSSYEQY
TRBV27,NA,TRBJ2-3,ASRTGTGSDTQY
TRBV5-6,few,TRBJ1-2,ASSLPGLFDGYT
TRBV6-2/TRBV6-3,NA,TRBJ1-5,ASSYVGQGQPQH
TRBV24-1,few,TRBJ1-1,ATSDPGTNTEAF
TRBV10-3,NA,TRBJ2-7,AIRSDRYHEQY
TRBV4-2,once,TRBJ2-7,ASSQKGGGEGPYEQY
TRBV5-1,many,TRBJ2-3,ASSFWASDTQY
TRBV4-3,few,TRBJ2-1,ASSQPGPNNEQF